Below, one T cell receptor beta chain is given with its context. Its antigen is not known. The source of the sample is a study of T-cell reconstitution after alpha-beta-depleted transplantation in children. This CDR3 comprises 14 residues. Between the trimmed V and J ends, which lost 2 bases and 4 bases, there was a span of 11 bases. Germline CDR1 reads MNHNS; CDR2 reads SASEGT. Points from the study as a whole: Surviving thymic progenitors and recipient T cells were the source of high TCRbeta diversity at day 60 in some patients. Newly produced T cells mostly provided counts and TCRbeta diversity after one year, as hyperexpanded clones declined. Alpha-beta T cells present about two months after transplant were reported to originate from several hundred expanded graft clones.

Unique molecular identifiers were used in preparing the TCRbeta library. From the PCR reads, TCRdb called clonotypes with MiXCR, one entry per CDR3 protein. In the table there are around 960,000 distinct CDR3 sequences, about 29% of which are singletons. The chain couples TRBV6-1 to TRBJ1-2; D might be TRBD1 (5 bases). The TCR sequence derives from a boy less than two years old who had a stem cell transplant for SCID, so the T cells may come from the graft donor. The material sequenced was PBMCs, mostly from graft donor cells, taken 360 days after TCRalphabeta/CD19-depleted stem cell transplant. CDR3 amino acids: CASSEYRMSYGYTF. CDR3 DNA: TGTGCCAGCAGTGAATACAGGATGAGCTATGGCTACACCTTC.